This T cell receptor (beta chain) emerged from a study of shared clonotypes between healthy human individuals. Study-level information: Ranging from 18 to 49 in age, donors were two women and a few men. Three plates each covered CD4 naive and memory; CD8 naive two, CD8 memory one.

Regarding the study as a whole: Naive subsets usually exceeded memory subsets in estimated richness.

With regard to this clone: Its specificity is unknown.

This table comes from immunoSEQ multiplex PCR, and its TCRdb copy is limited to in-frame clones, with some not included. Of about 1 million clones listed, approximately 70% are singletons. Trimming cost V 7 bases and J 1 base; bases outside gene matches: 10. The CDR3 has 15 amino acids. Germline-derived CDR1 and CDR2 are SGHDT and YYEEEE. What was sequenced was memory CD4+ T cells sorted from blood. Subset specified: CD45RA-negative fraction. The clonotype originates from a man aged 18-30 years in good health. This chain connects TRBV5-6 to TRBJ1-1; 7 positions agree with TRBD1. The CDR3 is CASWHGRGRNTEAFF. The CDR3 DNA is TGTGCCAGCTGGCATGGGAGGGGGCGGAACACTGAAGCTTTCTTT.